A selection of T cell receptor beta chains follows, all from one sample in a study of human T cells and chemical hapten exposure. TCRdb ran MiXCR on the RACE reads and lists one entry per CDR3 protein. The sample lists approximately 25,000 distinct CDR3 sequences, roughly a tenth seen once, with 6.6% in the top ten. This specimen was whole blood, taken in connection with sensitization to the hapten diphenylcyclopropenone (DPC). The receptors here all came from a man younger than 40 with alopecia areata. Some clones in this sample may be carry-over from other donors' samples. Each CDR3 is given with its conserved first and last residue. Each record gives: clone size, V gene, J gene, CDR3 length, D gene, CDR3 DNA, CDR3 protein. The D gene is left open where the match is weak. Expanded clones are given a class, and other clones once, few, many or no size at all.

clone_size: many
v_call: TRBV2
j_call: TRBJ1-3
cdr3_length: 13
d_call: .
cdr3_nt: TGTGCCAGCAGTTATGCCCCTGGAAACACCATATATTTT
cdr3_aa: CASSYAPGNTIYF

clone_size: many
v_call: TRBV7-9
j_call: TRBJ2-7
cdr3_length: 16
d_call: TRBD1
cdr3_nt: TGTGCCAGCAGCTACGAAACCGGGACAGGGGGCTACGAGCAGTACTTC
cdr3_aa: CASSYETGTGGYEQYF

clone_size: many
v_call: TRBV6-2/TRBV6-3
j_call: TRBJ1-1
cdr3_length: 14
d_call: .
cdr3_nt: TGTGCCAGCAGTCTCCGACCGGTAAACACTGAAGCTTTCTTT
cdr3_aa: CASSLRPVNTEAFF

clone_size: many
v_call: TRBV20-1
j_call: TRBJ1-1
cdr3_length: 14
d_call: .
cdr3_nt: TGCAGTGCTAGACAACCGGGGGCTAGCACTGAAGCTTTCTTT
cdr3_aa: CSARQPGASTEAFF

clone_size: .
v_call: TRBV2
j_call: TRBJ2-1
cdr3_length: 11
d_call: .
cdr3_nt: TGTGCCGCGACGGGAGCCCGGGAGCAGTTCTTC
cdr3_aa: CAATGAREQFF

clone_size: medium-sized
v_call: TRBV28
j_call: TRBJ1-5
cdr3_length: 16
d_call: .
cdr3_nt: TGTGCCAGCAGTTGGGCAGGGGCAAAAAGGAATCAGCCCCAGCATTTT
cdr3_aa: CASSWAGAKRNQPQHF

clone_size: .
v_call: TRBV28
j_call: TRBJ1-5
cdr3_length: 16
d_call: TRBD1
cdr3_nt: TGTGCCAGCAGTTTAGTCAGGGGGCTTATCAATCAGCCCCAGCATTTT
cdr3_aa: CASSLVRGLINQPQHF

clone_size: many
v_call: TRBV7-2
j_call: TRBJ2-7
cdr3_length: 16
d_call: .
cdr3_nt: TGTGCCAGCAGCTTAGAGGAGAGCGGCTCGAAGGGGGAGCAGTACTTC
cdr3_aa: CASSLEESGSKGEQYF

clone_size: .
v_call: TRBV6-2/TRBV6-3
j_call: TRBJ2-2
cdr3_length: 16
d_call: .
cdr3_nt: TGTGCCAGCAGCTCTTTCTTAGCGCGGAACACCGGGGAGCTGTTTTTT
cdr3_aa: CASSSFLARNTGELFF

clone_size: many
v_call: TRBV11-3
j_call: TRBJ2-7
cdr3_length: 13
d_call: .
cdr3_nt: TGTGCCAGCAGCTTAGAAGGCGGCTACGAGCAGTACTTC
cdr3_aa: CASSLEGGYEQYF

clone_size: .
v_call: TRBV29-1
j_call: TRBJ1-5
cdr3_length: 15
d_call: .
cdr3_nt: TGCAGCGTTGAACCTTCGCAGCCCGAACACCAGCCCCAGCATTTT
cdr3_aa: CSVEPSQPEHQPQHF

clone_size: .
v_call: TRBV12-3/TRBV12-4
j_call: TRBJ1-4
cdr3_length: 18
d_call: TRBD1
cdr3_nt: TGTGCCAGCAGCCGTCCGACAGGGGGCATCGTAACTAATGAAAAACTGTTTTTT
cdr3_aa: CASSRPTGGIVTNEKLFF

clone_size: .
v_call: TRBV4-3
j_call: TRBJ2-7
cdr3_length: 15
d_call: .
cdr3_nt: TGCGCCAGCAGCCAAGAAAAGTACAGCTCCTACGAGCAGTACTTC
cdr3_aa: CASSQEKYSSYEQYF

clone_size: many
v_call: TRBV19
j_call: TRBJ1-3
cdr3_length: 15
d_call: .
cdr3_nt: TGTGCCAGTAGTAATCCGACGGGCTCTGGAAACACCATATATTTT
cdr3_aa: CASSNPTGSGNTIYF

clone_size: .
v_call: TRBV7-2
j_call: TRBJ1-1
cdr3_length: 10
d_call: .
cdr3_nt: TGTGCCTGGGGGAGCACTGAAGCTTTCTTT
cdr3_aa: CAWGSTEAFF

clone_size: many
v_call: TRBV6-5
j_call: TRBJ1-2
cdr3_length: 13
d_call: .
cdr3_nt: TGTGCCAGCAGTGGGACTACCGCCTATGGCTACACCTTC
cdr3_aa: CASSGTTAYGYTF

clone_size: few
v_call: TRBV6-5
j_call: TRBJ2-1
cdr3_length: 13
d_call: .
cdr3_nt: TGTGCCAGCAGTCCTACCTCCTACAATGAGCAGTTCTTC
cdr3_aa: CASSPTSYNEQFF

clone_size: many
v_call: TRBV5-1
j_call: TRBJ2-5
cdr3_length: 14
d_call: .
cdr3_nt: TGCGCCAGCAGCACCGGGACGGTCCAAGAGACCCAGTACTTC
cdr3_aa: CASSTGTVQETQYF

clone_size: many
v_call: TRBV11-2
j_call: TRBJ2-1
cdr3_length: 15
d_call: TRBD1
cdr3_nt: TGTGCCAGCAGCTTGGGACAGGGCTCCTACAATGAGCAGTTCTTC
cdr3_aa: CASSLGQGSYNEQFF

clone_size: .
v_call: TRBV6-2/TRBV6-3
j_call: TRBJ2-7
cdr3_length: 14
d_call: .
cdr3_nt: TGTGCCAGCAGTTATGGAGGGGCGCCCTACGAGCAGTACTTC
cdr3_aa: CASSYGGAPYEQYF

clone_size: many
v_call: TRBV25-1
j_call: TRBJ2-3
cdr3_length: 11
d_call: .
cdr3_nt: TGTGCCAGCAGTGAGCGGGATACGCAGTATTTT
cdr3_aa: CASSERDTQYF

clone_size: many
v_call: TRBV5-1
j_call: TRBJ2-3
cdr3_length: 15
d_call: .
cdr3_nt: TGCGCCAGCAGTTTGGCCCAGGGGCTCACAGATACGCAGTATTTT
cdr3_aa: CASSLAQGLTDTQYF